This TCR beta chain derives from a study of early T cells in non-severe SARS-CoV-2 infection. Looking at the study overall: Chains from this unsorted whole-blood bulk RNA could not be paired. General observations from the study: Reliance on VDJdb matching favored anti-spike CD8 responses; private and CD4 specificities were missed.

Trimming shortened V by 4 bases and J by 2 bases, and 15 bases separated the two germline ends. Germline V gene lookup returns CDR1 LGHNA and CDR2 YNFKEQ. The CDR3 is 15 amino acids. There are a few counts of this clonotype. Its cognate antigen is unknown. The protocol attached unique molecular identifiers to individual cDNA molecules. MiXCR, run by TCRdb on the 5' RACE reads, gives a single entry per CDR3 protein. The table lists about 85,000 distinct CDR3 sequences, over 13% of them singletons. The clonotype originates from an adult who was a healthcare worker with PCR-confirmed SARS-CoV-2 infection or an uninfected control (not recorded which). The chain couples TRBV4-2 to TRBJ2-7; perhaps TRBD2 as D (5 bases). What was sequenced was whole blood. CDR3 protein: CASSLLNGRAYEQYF. In DNA, the CDR3 is TGTGCCAGCAGCCTCCTGAATGGGCGGGCCTACGAGCAGTACTTC.